One sample yielded the 10 T cell receptor beta chains listed below, sequenced in a study of T cells in localized non-small cell lung cancer. Sequencing was performed with immunoSEQ multiplex PCR; in TCRdb, only in-frame clones are kept and a portion is missing. The data show roughly 48,000 clones, 77% seen once. The input for sequencing was peripheral blood, taken before any cancer treatment. All receptors derive from a man between 40 and 69 years old with stage I squamous cell lung carcinoma.

The V gene is TRBV18, the J gene TRBJ1-3; TRBD1 agrees at 7 bases. The CDR3 covers 14 residues. With 3 bases clipped from V and 6 bases from J, the junction kept 5 bases outside the gene matches. Germline V CDR1 and CDR2: KGHSH, LQKENI. This CDR3 reads CASSPPGQSNTIYF. The CDR3 nucleotides are TGTGCCAGCTCACCCCCGGGACAGTCAAACACCATATATTTT.

This chain connects TRBV7-8 to TRBJ1-1, with a weak D call TRBD1 (5 bases). With 5 bases removed from V and 1 base from J, the gap between germline ends came to 11 bases. Germline V gives CDR1 SGHVS, CDR2 FQNEAQ. The CDR3 is made up of 14 amino acids. The CDR3 reads CASSPGTKNTEAFF. The CDR3 DNA follows: TGTGCCAGCAGCCCAGGGACTAAGAACACTGAAGCTTTCTTT. The variable domain in full, completed from reference TRBV7-8 and TRBJ1-1, reads GAGVSQSPRYKVAKRGQDVALRCDPISGHVSLFWYQQALGQGPEFLTYFQNEAQLDKSGLPSDRFFAERPEGSVSTLKIQRTQQEDSAVYLCASSPGTKNTEAFFGQGTRLTVV.

The gene calls are TRBV6-6 and TRBJ1-1; D not certain. V was pared by 0 bases and J by 3 bases, with 11 bases between. Germline loops: CDR1 MNHNY, CDR2 SVGAGI (reference sequence). The CDR3 is 15 amino acids. CDR3 sequence (DNA): TGTGCCAGCAGTTACTCGAGAACATCGGACACTGAAGCTTTCTTT. Translation: CASSYSRTSDTEAFF.

The chain recombines TRBV19 with TRBJ2-6, with 8 positions matching TRBD1. Trimming removed 1 base from V and 4 bases from J; junction bases left unmatched: 6. Looked up from germline, CDR1 is LNHDA and CDR2 is SQIVND (reference sequence). CDR3 length: 17 residues. CDR3 in amino acids: CASSIGTGKIGANVLTF. The CDR3 DNA reads as TGTGCCAGTAGTATAGGGACAGGGAAGATCGGGGCCAACGTCCTGACTTTC.

The chain combines TRBV7-9 with TRBJ2-7; no clear D gene. Trimming stripped 5 bases from V and 3 bases from J, with 8 bases between. The CDR3 runs to 12 residues. Germline-derived CDR1 and CDR2 are SEHNR and FQNEAQ (reference sequence). CDR3 amino acids: CASSPGRYEQYF. CDR3 DNA sequence: TGTGCCAGCAGCCCCGGACGCTACGAGCAGTACTTC.

This chain links TRBV5-5 with TRBJ2-1; D might be TRBD1 (5 bases). Per germline, CDR1 SGHKS and CDR2 YYEKEE (reference sequence). V lost 0 bases and J lost 6, with 19 bases in between. This CDR3 has 17 amino acids. CDR3 DNA: TGTGCCAGCAGCTTGGAAAATGTGGGGCAAAGGGGCAATGAGCAGTTCTTC. Translating it yields CASSLENVGQRGNEQFF.

The chain carries TRBV6-1 and TRBJ1-2, with D tentatively TRBD1 (6 bases). Germline-derived CDR1 and CDR2 are MNHNS and SASEGT. Trimming pared 4 bases from V and 6 bases from J, leaving 12 bases between. This CDR3 is built from 13 residues. The CDR3 bases are TGTGCCAGCAGTGGCCCACAGGGACATGGCTACACCTTC. This translates into CASSGPQGHGYTF.

The chain employs TRBV6-5 and TRBJ1-3; weak D call: TRBD1 (6 bases). Trimming shortened V by 6 bases and J by 0 bases, and 12 bases separated the two germline ends. The CDR3 is made up of 15 amino acids. Per the germline V gene, CDR1 is MNHEY and CDR2 is SVGAGI. The CDR3 here is CASRTSGHSGNTIYF. CDR3 DNA: TGTGCCAGCAGGACCTCGGGACACTCTGGAAACACCATATATTTT.

The chain combines TRBV19 with TRBJ2-6, with unresolved D. This CDR3 has 13 amino acids. Trimming cost V 6 bases and J 4 bases, with 7 bases left between them. Germline lookup yields CDR1 LNHDA and CDR2 SQIVND (reference sequence). CDR3: CASRVAGANVLTF. CDR3 in DNA: TGTGCCAGTAGGGTGGCGGGGGCCAACGTCCTGACTTTC. Filled out from reference TRBV19 and TRBJ2-6, the complete variable domain reads DGGITQSPKYLFRKEGQNVTLSCEQNLNHDAMYWYRQDPGQGLRLIYYSQIVNDFQKGDIAEGYSVSREKKESFPLTVTSAQKNPTAFYLCASRVAGANVLTFGAGSRLTVL.

This sequence joins TRBV6-1 and TRBJ1-5; the match to TRBD1 covers 7 bases. The trim removed 2 bases at V and 4 bases at J, leaving 2 bases unmatched. The germline V gene encodes CDR1 MNHNS and CDR2 SASEGT. The CDR3 consists of 14 residues. Written as DNA, the CDR3 is TGTGCCAGCAGTGAATCAGGGGGAAATCAGCCCCAGCATTTT. Translated: CASSESGGNQPQHF.